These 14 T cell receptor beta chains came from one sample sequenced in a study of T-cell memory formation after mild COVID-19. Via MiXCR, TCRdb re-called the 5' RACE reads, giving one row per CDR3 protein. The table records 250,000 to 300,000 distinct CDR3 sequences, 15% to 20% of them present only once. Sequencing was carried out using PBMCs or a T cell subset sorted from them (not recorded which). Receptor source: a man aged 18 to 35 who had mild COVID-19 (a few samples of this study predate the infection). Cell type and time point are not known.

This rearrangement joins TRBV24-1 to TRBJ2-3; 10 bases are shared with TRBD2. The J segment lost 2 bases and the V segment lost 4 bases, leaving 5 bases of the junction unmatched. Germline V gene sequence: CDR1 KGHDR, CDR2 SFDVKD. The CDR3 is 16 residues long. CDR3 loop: CATSDPSGGDTDTQYF. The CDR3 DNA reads TGTGCCACCAGTGACCCCAGCGGGGGGGACACAGATACGCAGTATTTT.

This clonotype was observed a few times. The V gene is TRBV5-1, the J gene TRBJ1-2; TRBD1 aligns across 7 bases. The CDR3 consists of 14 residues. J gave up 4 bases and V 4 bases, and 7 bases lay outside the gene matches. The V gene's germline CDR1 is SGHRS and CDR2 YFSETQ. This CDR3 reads CASSDPGQPYGYTF. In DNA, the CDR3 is TGCGCCAGCAGCGACCCGGGACAGCCCTATGGCTACACCTTC.

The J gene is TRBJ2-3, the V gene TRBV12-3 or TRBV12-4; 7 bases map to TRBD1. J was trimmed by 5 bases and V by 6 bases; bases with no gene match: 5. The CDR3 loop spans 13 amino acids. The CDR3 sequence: CASSRRQGDTQYF. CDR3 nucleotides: TGTGCCAGCAGCCGACGACAGGGAGATACGCAGTATTTT.

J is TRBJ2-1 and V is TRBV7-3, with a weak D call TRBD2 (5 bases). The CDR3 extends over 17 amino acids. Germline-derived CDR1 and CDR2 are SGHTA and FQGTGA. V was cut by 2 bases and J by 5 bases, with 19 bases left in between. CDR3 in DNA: TGTGCCAGCAGCTTAGGGAGCCCCGTTGGTAGGAACAATGAGCAGTTCTTC. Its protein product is CASSLGSPVGRNNEQFF.

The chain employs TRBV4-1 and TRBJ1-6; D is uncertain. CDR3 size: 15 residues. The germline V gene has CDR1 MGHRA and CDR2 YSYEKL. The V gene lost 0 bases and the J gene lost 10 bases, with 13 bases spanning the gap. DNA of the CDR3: TGCGCCAGCAGCCAAGATATAAGGGTTGGATCACCCCTCCACTTT. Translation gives CASSQDIRVGSPLHF.

As DNA, the CDR3 is TGTGCCAGCGGAGCCGGCAGAACCTACGAGCAGTACGTC. Amino acids: CASGAGRTYEQYV. The V and J genes are TRBV2 and TRBJ2-7; unclear D gene. Germline V lookup: CDR1 SNHLY, CDR2 FYNNEI. The CDR3 contains 13 residues. The V end lost 8 bases, the J end lost 2 bases, and 13 bases lay between the germline ends.

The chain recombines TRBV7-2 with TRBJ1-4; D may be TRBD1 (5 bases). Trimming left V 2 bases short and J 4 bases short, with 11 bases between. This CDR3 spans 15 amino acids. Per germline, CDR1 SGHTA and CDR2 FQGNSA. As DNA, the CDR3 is TGTGCCAGCAGCTTAAGGGCAGGGATTAATGAAAAACTGTTTTTT. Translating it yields CASSLRAGINEKLFF.

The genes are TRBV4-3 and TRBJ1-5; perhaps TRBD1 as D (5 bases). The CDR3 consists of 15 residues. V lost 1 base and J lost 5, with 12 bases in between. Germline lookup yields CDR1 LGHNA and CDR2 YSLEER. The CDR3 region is CASSQGTVGDQPQHF. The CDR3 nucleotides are TGCGCCAGCAGCCAAGGGACGGTGGGGGATCAGCCCCAGCATTTT.

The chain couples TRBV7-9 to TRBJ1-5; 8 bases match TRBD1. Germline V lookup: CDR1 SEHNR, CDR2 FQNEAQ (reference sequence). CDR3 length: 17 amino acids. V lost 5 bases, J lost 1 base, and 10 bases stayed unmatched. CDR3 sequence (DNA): TGTGCCAGCAGCCCCCTGTTAGGACAGGGAAGCAATCAGCCCCAGCATTTT. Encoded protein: CASSPLLGQGSNQPQHF.

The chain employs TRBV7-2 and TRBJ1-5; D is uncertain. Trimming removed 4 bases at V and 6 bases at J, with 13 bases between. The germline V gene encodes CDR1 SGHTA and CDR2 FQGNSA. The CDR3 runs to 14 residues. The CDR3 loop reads CASSWRAPSQPQHF. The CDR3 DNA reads TGTGCCAGCAGCTGGCGGGCCCCCAGTCAGCCCCAGCATTTT.

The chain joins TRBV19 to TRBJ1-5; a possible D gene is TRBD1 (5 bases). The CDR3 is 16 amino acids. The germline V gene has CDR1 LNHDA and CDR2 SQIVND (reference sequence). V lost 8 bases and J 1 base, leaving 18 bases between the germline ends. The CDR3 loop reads CASSGTSGHSNQPQHF. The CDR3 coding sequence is TGTGCCAGTTCTGGAACTTCAGGACACAGCAATCAGCCCCAGCATTTT. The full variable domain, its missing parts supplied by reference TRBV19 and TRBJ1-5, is DGGITQSPKYLFRKEGQNVTLSCEQNLNHDAMYWYRQDPGQGLRLIYYSQIVNDFQKGDIAEGYSVSREKKESFPLTVTSAQKNPTAFYLCASSGTSGHSNQPQHFGDGTRLSIL.

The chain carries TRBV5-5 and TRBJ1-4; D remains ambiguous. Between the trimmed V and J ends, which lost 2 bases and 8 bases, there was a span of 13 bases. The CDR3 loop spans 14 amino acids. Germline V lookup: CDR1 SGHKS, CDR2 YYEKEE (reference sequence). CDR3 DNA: TGTGCCAGCAGCTTCTATGCCGTGGGAGAAAAACTGTTTTTT. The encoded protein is CASSFYAVGEKLFF.

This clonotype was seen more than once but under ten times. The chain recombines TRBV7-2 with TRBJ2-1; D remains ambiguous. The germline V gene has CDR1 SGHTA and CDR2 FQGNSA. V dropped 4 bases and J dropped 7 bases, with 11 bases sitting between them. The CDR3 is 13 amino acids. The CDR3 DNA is TGTGCCAGCAGCTCCAGACTGGGTAATGAGCAGTTCTTC. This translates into CASSSRLGNEQFF.

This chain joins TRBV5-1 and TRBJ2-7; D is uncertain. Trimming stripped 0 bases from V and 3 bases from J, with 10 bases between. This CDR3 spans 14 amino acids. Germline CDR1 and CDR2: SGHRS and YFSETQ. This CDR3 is CASSLGGLFYEQYF. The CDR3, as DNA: TGCGCCAGCAGCTTGGGGGGTCTCTTCTACGAGCAGTACTTC.